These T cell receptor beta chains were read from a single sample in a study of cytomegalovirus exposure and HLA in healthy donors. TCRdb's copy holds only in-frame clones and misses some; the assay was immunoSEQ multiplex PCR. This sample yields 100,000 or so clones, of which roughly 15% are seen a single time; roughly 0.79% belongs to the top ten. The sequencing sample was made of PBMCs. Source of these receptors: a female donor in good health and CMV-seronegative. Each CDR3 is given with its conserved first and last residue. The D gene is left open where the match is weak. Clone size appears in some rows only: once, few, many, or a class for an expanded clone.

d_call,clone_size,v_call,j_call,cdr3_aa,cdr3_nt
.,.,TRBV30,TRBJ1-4,CACAHRGVNEKLFF,TGTGCCTGCGCCCACCGGGGGGTAAATGAAAAACTGTTTTTT
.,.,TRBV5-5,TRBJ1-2,CASSFRQRNWGYTF,TGTGCCAGCAGCTTTCGTCAGCGGAATTGGGGCTACACCTTC
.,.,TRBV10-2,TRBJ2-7,CASSGLSYEQYF,TGCGCCAGCAGTGGGCTTTCCTACGAGCAGTACTTC
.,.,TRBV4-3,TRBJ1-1,CASSQDLESPLNTEAFF,TGCGCCAGCAGCCAAGATCTGGAGTCCCCCTTGAACACTGAAGCTTTCTTT
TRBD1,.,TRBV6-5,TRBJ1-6,CASSYGTGVSPSPLHF,TGTGCCAGCAGTTATGGGACAGGGGTTTCTCCATCACCCCTCCACTTT
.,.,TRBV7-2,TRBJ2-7,CASSKRDSTYEQYF,TGTGCCAGCAGCAAACGGGACTCGACATACGAGCAGTACTTC
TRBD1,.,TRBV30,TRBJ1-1,CAWDRVGTEAFF,TGTGCCTGGGACAGGGTTGGCACTGAAGCTTTCTTT
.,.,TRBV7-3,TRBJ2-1,CASSPVAGPLEQFF,TGTGCCAGCAGCCCAGTTGCAGGGCCCCTCGAGCAGTTCTTC
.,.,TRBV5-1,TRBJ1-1,CASSEGGIAFF,TGCGCCAGCAGCGAGGGGGGGATTGCTTTCTTT
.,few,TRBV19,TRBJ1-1,CASDGMNTEAFF,TGTGCCAGCGACGGGATGAACACTGAAGCTTTCTTT
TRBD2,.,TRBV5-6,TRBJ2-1,CASSLASLAGMKNEQFF,TGTGCCAGCAGCTTGGCCTCGCTAGCGGGAATGAAGAATGAGCAGTTCTTC
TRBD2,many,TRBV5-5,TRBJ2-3,CASSLVGAGGLTDTQYF,TGTGCCAGCAGCTTGGTGGGGGCGGGAGGTCTCACAGATACGCAGTATTTT
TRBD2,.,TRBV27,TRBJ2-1,CASSLSRASGSHEQFF,TGTGCCAGCAGTTTAAGCAGGGCTAGCGGGAGCCATGAGCAGTTCTTC
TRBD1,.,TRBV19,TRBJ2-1,CASSIRDRDDEQFF,TGTGCCAGTAGTATCCGGGACAGGGATGATGAGCAGTTCTTC
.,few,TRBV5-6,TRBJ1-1,CASSSRRYEAFF,TGTGCCAGCAGCTCGCGGCGTTATGAAGCTTTCTTT
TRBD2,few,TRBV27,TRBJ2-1,CASSLSGTSGGQGQFF,TGTGCCAGCAGTTTATCGGGGACTAGCGGGGGTCAGGGGCAGTTCTTC
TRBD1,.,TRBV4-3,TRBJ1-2,CASSQVNPGTGHYGYTF,TGCGCCAGCAGCCAAGTAAATCCGGGGACAGGGCACTATGGCTACACCTTC